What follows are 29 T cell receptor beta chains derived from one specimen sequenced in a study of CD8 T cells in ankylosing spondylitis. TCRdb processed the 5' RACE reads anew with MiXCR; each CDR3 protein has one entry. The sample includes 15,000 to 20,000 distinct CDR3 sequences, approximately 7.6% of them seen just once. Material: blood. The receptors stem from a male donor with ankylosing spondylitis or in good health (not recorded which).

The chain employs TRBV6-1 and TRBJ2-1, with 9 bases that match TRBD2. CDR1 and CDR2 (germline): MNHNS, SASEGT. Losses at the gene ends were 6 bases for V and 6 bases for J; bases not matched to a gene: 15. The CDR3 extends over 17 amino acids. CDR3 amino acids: CASSHGGRALPSNEQFF. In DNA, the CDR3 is TGTGCCAGCAGCCACGGCGGGAGGGCCCTCCCGTCCAATGAGCAGTTCTTC.

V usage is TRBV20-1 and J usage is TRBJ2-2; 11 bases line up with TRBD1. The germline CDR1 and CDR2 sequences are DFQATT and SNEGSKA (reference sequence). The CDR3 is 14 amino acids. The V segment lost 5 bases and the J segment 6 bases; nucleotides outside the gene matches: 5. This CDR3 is CSALAGQGAGELFF. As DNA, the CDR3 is TGCAGTGCTTTAGCGGGACAGGGGGCCGGGGAGCTGTTTTTT.

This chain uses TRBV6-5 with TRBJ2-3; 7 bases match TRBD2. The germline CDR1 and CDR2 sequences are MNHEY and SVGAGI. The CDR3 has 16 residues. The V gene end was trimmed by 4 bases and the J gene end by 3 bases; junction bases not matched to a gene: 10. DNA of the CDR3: TGTGCCAGCAGTTTGTCAGCGGGGCAAGCTACAGATACGCAGTATTTT. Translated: CASSLSAGQATDTQYF.

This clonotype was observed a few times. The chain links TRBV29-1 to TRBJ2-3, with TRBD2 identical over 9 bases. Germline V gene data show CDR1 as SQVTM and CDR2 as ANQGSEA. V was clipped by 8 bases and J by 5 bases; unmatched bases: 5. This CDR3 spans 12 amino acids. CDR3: CSYSGGRDTQYF. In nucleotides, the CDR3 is TGCAGCTATAGCGGGGGCAGAGATACGCAGTATTTT.

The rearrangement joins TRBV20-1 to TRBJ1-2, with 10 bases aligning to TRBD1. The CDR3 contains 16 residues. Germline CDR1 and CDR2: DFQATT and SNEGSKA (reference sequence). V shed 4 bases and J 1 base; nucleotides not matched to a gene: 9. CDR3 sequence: CSATPRDRGINYGYTF. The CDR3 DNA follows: TGCAGTGCTACCCCCCGGGACAGGGGAATTAACTATGGCTACACCTTC.

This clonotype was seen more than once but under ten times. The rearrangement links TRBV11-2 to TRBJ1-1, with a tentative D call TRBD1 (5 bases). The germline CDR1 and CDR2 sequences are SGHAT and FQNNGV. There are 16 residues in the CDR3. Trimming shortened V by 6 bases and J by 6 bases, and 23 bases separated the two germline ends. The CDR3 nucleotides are TGTGCCAGCAGTTCTACGGGACGCTTAAGGGTGGCTGAAGCTTTCTTT. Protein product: CASSSTGRLRVAEAFF.

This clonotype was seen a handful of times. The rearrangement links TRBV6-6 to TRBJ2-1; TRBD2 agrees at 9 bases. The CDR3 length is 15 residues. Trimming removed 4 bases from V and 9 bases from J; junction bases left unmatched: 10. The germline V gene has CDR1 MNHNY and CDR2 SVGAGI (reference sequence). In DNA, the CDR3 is TGTGCCAGCAGTTCCATGGCGGGAGGGCCGGGTGAGCAGTTCTTC. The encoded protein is CASSSMAGGPGEQFF.

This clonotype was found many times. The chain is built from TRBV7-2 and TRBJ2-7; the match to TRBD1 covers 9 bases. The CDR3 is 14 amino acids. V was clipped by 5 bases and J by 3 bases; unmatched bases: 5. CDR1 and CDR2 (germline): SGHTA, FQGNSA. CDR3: CASSTRDRVYEQYF. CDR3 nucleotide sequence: TGTGCCAGCAGCACCCGGGACAGGGTCTACGAGCAGTACTTC.

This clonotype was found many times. The CDR3 bases are TGCAGCGTTGAGACCGCCGATTATGGCTACACCTTC. It codes for CSVETADYGYTF. V usage is TRBV29-1 and J usage is TRBJ1-2; D gene ambiguous. The CDR3 spans 12 residues. CDR1 and CDR2 from the germline V gene are SQVTM and ANQGSEA. V lost 3 bases and J lost 5, with 10 bases in between.

The DNA of the CDR3 is TGTGCCAGCAGTCGAACAGGGAGCTACGAGCAGTACTTC. This encodes CASSRTGSYEQYF. This chain connects TRBV12-3 or TRBV12-4 to TRBJ2-7; tentative D call: TRBD1 (6 bases). Trimming cost V 5 bases and J 3 bases, with 11 bases left between them. The CDR3 contains 13 residues.

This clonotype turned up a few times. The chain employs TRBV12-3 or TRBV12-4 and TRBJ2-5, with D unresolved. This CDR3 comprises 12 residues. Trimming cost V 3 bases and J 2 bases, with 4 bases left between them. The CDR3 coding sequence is TGTGCCAGCAGTTTGGAGCAAGAGACCCAGTACTTC. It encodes CASSLEQETQYF.

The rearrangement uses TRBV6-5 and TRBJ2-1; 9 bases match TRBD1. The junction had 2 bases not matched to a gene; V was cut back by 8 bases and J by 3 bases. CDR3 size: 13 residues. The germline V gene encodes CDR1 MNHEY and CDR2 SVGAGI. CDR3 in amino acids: CASRGQGYNEQFF. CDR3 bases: TGTGCCAGCCGGGGACAGGGCTACAATGAGCAGTTCTTC.

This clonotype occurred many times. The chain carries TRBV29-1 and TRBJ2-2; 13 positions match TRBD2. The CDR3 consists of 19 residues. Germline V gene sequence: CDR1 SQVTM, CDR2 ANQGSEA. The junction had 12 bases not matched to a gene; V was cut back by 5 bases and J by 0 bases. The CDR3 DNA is TGCAGCGTTTCGGGACTAGCGGGAACAGCAGTCTCGAACACCGGGGAGCTGTTTTTT. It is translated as CSVSGLAGTAVSNTGELFF.

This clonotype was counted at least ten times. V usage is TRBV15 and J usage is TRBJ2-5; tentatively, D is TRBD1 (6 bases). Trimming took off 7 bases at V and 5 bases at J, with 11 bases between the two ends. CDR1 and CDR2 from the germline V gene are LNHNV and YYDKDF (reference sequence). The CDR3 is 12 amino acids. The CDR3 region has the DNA TGTGCCACCACCAGGGGATCGGAGACCCAGTACTTC. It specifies CATTRGSETQYF.

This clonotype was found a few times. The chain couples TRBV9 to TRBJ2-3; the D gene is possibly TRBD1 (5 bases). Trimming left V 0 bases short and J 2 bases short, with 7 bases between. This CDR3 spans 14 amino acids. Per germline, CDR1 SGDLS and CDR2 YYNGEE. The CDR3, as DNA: TGTGCCAGCAGCGTAGAGGGGTTCACAGATACGCAGTATTTT. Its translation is CASSVEGFTDTQYF.

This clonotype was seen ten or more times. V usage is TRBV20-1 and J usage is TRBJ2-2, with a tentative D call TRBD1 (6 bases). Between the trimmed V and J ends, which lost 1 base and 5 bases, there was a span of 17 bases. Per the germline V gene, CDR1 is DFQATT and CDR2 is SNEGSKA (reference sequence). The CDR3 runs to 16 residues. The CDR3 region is CSARGAGTLMTGELFF. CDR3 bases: TGCAGTGCTAGAGGCGCCGGGACATTAATGACCGGGGAGCTGTTTTTT.

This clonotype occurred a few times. In DNA form, the CDR3 reads TGTGCCAGCAGTTACGTCCACGGGTCCCAAGATGAAAAACTGTTTTTT. Translating it yields CASSYVHGSQDEKLFF. The J gene is TRBJ1-4, the V gene TRBV6-2 or TRBV6-3; D not certain. This CDR3 is 16 amino acids long. Trimming removed 2 bases at V and 6 bases at J, with 16 bases between. The germline V gene encodes CDR1 MNHEY and CDR2 SVGEGT.

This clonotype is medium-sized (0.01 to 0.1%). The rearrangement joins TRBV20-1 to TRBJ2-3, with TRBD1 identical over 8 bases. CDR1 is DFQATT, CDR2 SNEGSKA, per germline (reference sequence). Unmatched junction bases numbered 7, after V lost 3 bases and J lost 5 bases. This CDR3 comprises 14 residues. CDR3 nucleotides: TGCAGTGCTAGGTCCCAGGGGGCCGGAGATACGCAGTATTTT. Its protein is CSARSQGAGDTQYF.

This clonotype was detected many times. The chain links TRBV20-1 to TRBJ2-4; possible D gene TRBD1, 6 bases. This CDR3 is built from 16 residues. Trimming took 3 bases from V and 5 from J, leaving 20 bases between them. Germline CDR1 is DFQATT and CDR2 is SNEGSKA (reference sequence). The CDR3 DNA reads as TGCAGTGCTAGGGGGGACACCGCCCGGCGCCAAAACATTCAGTACTTC. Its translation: CSARGDTARRQNIQYF.

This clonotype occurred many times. As DNA, the CDR3 is TGCAGTGCTAGACGGGGCTATGGCTACACCTTC. Translated, it gives CSARRGYGYTF. The rearrangement links TRBV20-1 to TRBJ1-2; unclear D gene. V was shortened by 2 bases and J by 4 bases, with 5 bases between the two germline ends. CDR1 and CDR2 from the germline V gene are DFQATT and SNEGSKA (reference sequence). The CDR3 covers 11 residues.

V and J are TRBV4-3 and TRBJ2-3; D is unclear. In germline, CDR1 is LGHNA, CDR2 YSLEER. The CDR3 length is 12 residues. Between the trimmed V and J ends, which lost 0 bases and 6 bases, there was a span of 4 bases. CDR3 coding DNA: TGCGCCAGCAGCCAAGAAGGCGATACGCAGTATTTT. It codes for CASSQEGDTQYF.

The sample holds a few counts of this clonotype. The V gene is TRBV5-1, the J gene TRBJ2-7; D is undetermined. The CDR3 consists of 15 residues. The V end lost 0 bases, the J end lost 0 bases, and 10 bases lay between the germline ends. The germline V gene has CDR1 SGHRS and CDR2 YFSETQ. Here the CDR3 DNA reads TGCGCCAGCAGCTTGGATGGCAGAGACTCCTACGAGCAGTACTTC. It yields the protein CASSLDGRDSYEQYF.

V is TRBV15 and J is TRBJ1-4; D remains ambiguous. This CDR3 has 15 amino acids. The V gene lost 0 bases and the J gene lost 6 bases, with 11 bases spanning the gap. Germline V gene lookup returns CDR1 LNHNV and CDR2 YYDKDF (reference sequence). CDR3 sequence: CATSRDPDGDEKLFF. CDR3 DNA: TGTGCCACCAGCAGAGATCCCGACGGGGATGAAAAACTGTTTTTT.

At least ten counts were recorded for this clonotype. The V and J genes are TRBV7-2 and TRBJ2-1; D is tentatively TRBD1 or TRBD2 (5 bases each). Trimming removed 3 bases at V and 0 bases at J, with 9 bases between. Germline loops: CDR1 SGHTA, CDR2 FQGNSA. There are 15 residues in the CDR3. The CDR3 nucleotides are TGTGCCAGCAGCTTGGGGCTAGCCTCCTACAATGAGCAGTTCTTC. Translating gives CASSLGLASYNEQFF.

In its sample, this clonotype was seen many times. CDR3 in DNA: TGTGCCAGCAGTTTAGCAACGTCCAATGAGCAGTTCTTC. It is translated as CASSLATSNEQFF. The rearrangement joins TRBV12-3 or TRBV12-4 to TRBJ2-1; D call uncertain. CDR3 length equals 13 residues. The germline V and J ends were trimmed by 0 bases and 6 bases, with 6 bases remaining between them.

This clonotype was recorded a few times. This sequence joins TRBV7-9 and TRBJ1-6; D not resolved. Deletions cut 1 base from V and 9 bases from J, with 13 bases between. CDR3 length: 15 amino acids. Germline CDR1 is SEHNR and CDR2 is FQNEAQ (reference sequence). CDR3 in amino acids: CASSLVGGSGSPLHF. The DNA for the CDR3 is TGTGCCAGCAGCTTAGTAGGAGGGTCCGGTTCACCCCTCCACTTT.

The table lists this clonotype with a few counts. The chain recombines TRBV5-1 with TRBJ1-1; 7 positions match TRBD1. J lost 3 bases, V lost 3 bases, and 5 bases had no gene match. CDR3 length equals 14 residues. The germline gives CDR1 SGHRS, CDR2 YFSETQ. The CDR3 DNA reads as TGCGCCAGCAGCTCTAACACAGGGGACACTGAAGCTTTCTTT. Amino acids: CASSSNTGDTEAFF.

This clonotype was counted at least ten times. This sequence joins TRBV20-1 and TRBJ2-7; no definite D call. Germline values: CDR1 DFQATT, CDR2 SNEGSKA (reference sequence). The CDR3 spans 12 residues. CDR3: CSATPTNYEQYF. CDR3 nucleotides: TGCAGCGCCACCCCAACCAACTACGAGCAGTACTTC.

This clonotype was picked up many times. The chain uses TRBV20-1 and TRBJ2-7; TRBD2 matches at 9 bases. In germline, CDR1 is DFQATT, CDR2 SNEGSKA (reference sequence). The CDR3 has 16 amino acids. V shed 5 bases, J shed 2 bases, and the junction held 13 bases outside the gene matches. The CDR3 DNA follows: TGCAGTGCTGACGCACATGTAGCGGGAGCTCCCTACGAGCAGTACGTC. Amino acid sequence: CSADAHVAGAPYEQYV.